This entry is about one TCR beta chain. The clone's antigen remains unknown. No base qualities exist here, and no much larger clone lies one base off it. The data derive from a study of CD8+ T cells in alopecia areata (dated by TCRdb to between 2018 and 2020). Broadly, across the study: Treated patients were enrolled in an open-label pilot trial of oral tofacitinib at 5 to 10 mg twice daily for moderate-to-severe alopecia areata. Scalp tissue and sorted CD4+ and CD8+ peripheral blood T cells from patchy and totalis/universalis alopecia areata patients and from healthy controls were covered by human TCRbeta sequencing. Tofacitinib was administered for 6 to 18 months, and 6 months of follow-up off drug were then conducted to assess delayed response and recurrence. The SALT score, which quantifies the percentage of affected scalp surface area, was used to measure disease severity in treated patients. RNA was extracted with the PAXgene miRNA kit for fixed scalp, the miRNeasy kit for PBMCs, and the RNeasy kit for mouse skin. Scalp clonality was compared across normal scalp (n=4), patchy alopecia areata scalp (n=8), and alopecia totalis/universalis scalp (n=8). TCRbeta CDR3 regions were amplified by immunoSEQ multiplex PCR using 35 Vbeta forward and 13 Jbeta reverse primers. In both human patients and the C3H/HeJ mouse model, the study applied high-throughput TCRbeta sequencing to look at T cell clonal expansion in alopecia areata. Patients on tofacitinib were biopsied at baseline and after 4 and 24 weeks of treatment, and several of the patients also had a later scalp biopsy. Study-level results and caveats: Tofacitinib significantly lowered scalp clonality and the number of expanded CD8+ clones among the top 100 scalp clones. Scalp TCR repertoire analysis is complicated because resident alphabeta T cells in normal human skin are also sequenced, whereas mouse skin is dominated by gammadelta T cells. TCR sequences shared between patients were less clear than in mice, possibly partly because of HLA diversity in the patient population. Because the treated cohort was small and included a single nonresponder, larger studies are needed to assess links between baseline CD8+ expansion and response. Many expanded lesional clones persisted in scalp and blood during tofacitinib treatment, which may partly explain relapse after stopping treatment. Compared with normal scalp, lesional scalp had higher clonality and more expanded CD8+ clones, particularly in alopecia totalis/universalis, a pattern that suggests antigenic drive.

From cysteine to phenylalanine, the CDR3 is 17 amino acids long. Only CDR3 DNA remains: 51 bases, in frame from the first base. V and J are trimmed by 2 bases and 3 bases, and the gene matches miss 12 bases of the junction. The germline V gene (reference sequence) supplies CDR1 MNHEY and CDR2 SMNVEV. In the paper's terms, the time point label means: about 25 weeks on oral tofacitinib. The treatment or condition tag for this specimen amounts to: oral pan-JAK inhibitor, 5-10 mg twice daily. Peripheral blood and lesional scalp punch biopsies were obtained from patients with alopecia areata. PBMCs were separated by density centrifugation and stained for CD3, CD4 and CD8, after which CD4+ and CD8+ T cells were sorted on a FACSAria. Library prep was done by the immunoSEQ multiplex PCR assay. For TCR sequencing, RNA was extracted from every sample and reverse transcribed into cDNA to serve as template. First-strand cDNA was synthesized with SuperScript III using a 2:1 mix of oligo-dT and random hexamers. A synthetic immune receptor repertoire was used to measure amplification bias, and any remaining bias was corrected computationally. The published analysis was carried out like this. Raw reads were preprocessed to remove errors, and CDR3 was defined by IMGT conventions from the conserved cysteine to phenylalanine. Clonality was calculated as 1 minus Shannon entropy normalized by log2 of the number of productive unique TCRs. Whether scalp clones were CD4 or CD8 was inferred by matching scalp TCRbeta sequences against CD4 and CD8 repertoires sorted from blood. Sourced from immuneACCESS, this table was stored by TCRdb with only in-frame sequences that have V and J called. A share of the clones is absent; for the studies checked, an unresolved V gene accounts for under half, and the remainder has no known explanation. V and J calls and clone size are given by that table; D and trimming were obtained from the DNA. The sample table lists 150,000 to 250,000 clones, 58% of them with a count of one. The ten most abundant clones make up about 5% of the sample.

The rearrangement combines TRBV27 with TRBJ2-7, with TRBD2 identical over 8 junction bases. This receptor was taken from a human donor with alopecia areata. The specimen was CD4+ T cells sorted from blood, collected at week 24, from a patient treated with tofacitinib. The CDR3 region has the sequence CASSLRGGLRRYYEQYF. The DNA sequence is given as TGTGCCAGCAGTTTACGGGGGGGCCTTCGGCGGTACTACGAGCAGTACTTC.